The 21 T cell receptor beta chains presented below share a single source sample, sequenced in a study of molecular identifiers for immune sequencing clone quantification. TCRdb redid the calling of the PCR reads with MiXCR, one entry per CDR3 protein. The sample shows about 320,000 distinct CDR3 sequences, roughly a fifth of them seen only once. Material: naive CD8+ T cells from blood, with Jurkat cell RNA spiked in. Regarding subset: FACS-sorted CD8+CD4-CCR7+CD45RA+ naive T cells. The receptors were sampled from a human donor in good health. Some libraries in this study had Jurkat cell RNA spiked in.

The rearrangement joins TRBV6-6 to TRBJ2-5, with no clear D. The germline V and J ends were trimmed by 2 bases and 7 bases, with 17 bases remaining between them. CDR3 length: 15 residues. CDR1 is MNHNY and CDR2 is SVGAGI in the germline V gene (reference sequence). This chain's CDR3 is CASSYPSAEFATQYF. In nucleotides, the CDR3 is TGTGCCAGCAGTTACCCCTCGGCCGAATTTGCGACCCAGTACTTC.

Worth noting for this clonotype: A clone one base away is much larger, so this may be a read error. The chain employs TRBV20-1 and TRBJ2-5; possibly TRBD1 for D (6 bases). V was shortened by 5 bases and J by 5 bases, with 15 bases between the two germline ends. The CDR3 is 13 amino acids. From germline, CDR1 is DFQATT and CDR2 SNEGSKA (reference sequence). CDR3 sequence reads: CSAPGRGPETQYF. For the CDR3, the DNA is TGCAGTGCTCCGGGCAGGGGTCCCGAGACCCAGTACTTC.

The sample holds many counts of this clonotype. The rearrangement links TRBV29-1 to TRBJ2-2, with 8 bases fitting TRBD2. Losses at the gene ends were 7 bases for V and 8 bases for J; bases not matched to a gene: 3. In germline, CDR1 is SQVTM, CDR2 ANQGSEA. The CDR3 consists of 11 residues. The CDR3 is CSGRLAGELFF. In nucleotides, the CDR3 is TGCAGCGGACGACTAGCGGGGGAGCTGTTTTTT.

The table lists this clonotype with many counts. V is TRBV7-9 and J is TRBJ2-3; D not resolved. The V gene's germline CDR1 is SEHNR and CDR2 FQNEAQ (reference sequence). Trimming removed 4 bases from V and 1 base from J, with 9 bases in between. The CDR3 runs to 14 residues. CDR3 loop: CASSSIGRTDTQYF. CDR3 nucleotides: TGTGCCAGCAGCTCGATAGGGCGCACAGATACGCAGTATTTT.

On this clonotype: This may be a read error, as it is one base from a much larger clone. The rearrangement links TRBV20-1 to TRBJ1-5, with TRBD1 matching 8 bases. The length of the CDR3 is 16 residues. Germline CDR1 and CDR2: DFQATT and SNEGSKA (reference sequence). In DNA, the CDR3 is TGCAGTGCTGGAGATGGTCCGGGACAGGAGAATCAGCCCCAGCATTTT. As protein: CSAGDGPGQENQPQHF.

This clonotype was observed a few times. The chain has TRBV19 and TRBJ1-1; a weak D match, TRBD1 (6 bases). The V gene lost 3 bases and the J gene lost 6 bases, with 14 bases spanning the gap. CDR3 length equals 14 residues. Germline assignment: CDR1 LNHDA and CDR2 SQIVND (reference sequence). Here the CDR3 reads CASSIGGKYSEAFF. DNA of the CDR3: TGTGCCAGTAGTATCGGGGGCAAGTATTCTGAAGCTTTCTTT.

Points on this clonotype: This may be a read error, as it is one base from a much larger clone. V gene TRBV11-3 combines with J gene TRBJ2-1; 8 nucleotides line up with TRBD2. V lost 4 bases to trimming and J lost 7 bases; unmatched junction nucleotides: 15. The CDR3 runs to 17 residues. CDR1 and CDR2 (germline): SGHNT, YENEEA. The CDR3 loop reads CASSSNDAAGGRNEQFF. In nucleotides, the CDR3 is TGTGCCAGCAGCTCAAATGACGCCGCTGGCGGGAGGAATGAGCAGTTCTTC.

Concerning this clonotype itself: A read error may be the cause here, since a much bigger clone is one base away. Because the CDR3 is missing its conserved closing phenylalanine or tryptophan, this is likely a read error. The rearrangement links TRBV30 to TRBJ2-3; D is ambiguous. Trimming shortened V by 3 bases and J by 4 bases, and 8 bases separated the two germline ends. The CDR3 sequence is 12 residues long. Germline assignment: CDR1 GTSNPN and CDR2 SVGIG (reference sequence). CDR3 in amino acids: CAWSYAADTQYL. The CDR3 nucleotides are TGTGCCTGGAGCTATGCCGCAGATACGCAGTATCTT.

This clonotype came up a few times. This rearrangement joins TRBV27 to TRBJ2-7, with D possibly matching TRBD2 (7 bases). V lost 2 bases, J lost 7 bases, and 15 bases lay in between. CDR3 length equals 14 residues. CDR1 is MNHEY, CDR2 SMNVEV, per germline (reference sequence). The CDR3 protein is CASSLARGAWEQYF. In nucleotides, the CDR3 is TGTGCCAGCAGTTTAGCTCGGGGGGCGTGGGAGCAGTACTTC.

This clonotype was seen repeatedly, ten times or more. The chain is built from TRBV20-1 and TRBJ2-3; 9 bases align to TRBD2. Germline values: CDR1 DFQATT, CDR2 SNEGSKA (reference sequence). The trim removed 3 bases at V and 2 bases at J, leaving 6 bases unmatched. CDR3 size: 15 residues. In nucleotides, the CDR3 is TGCAGTGCTAGCGCGACTAGCGGATCCACAGATACGCAGTATTTT. Translation: CSASATSGSTDTQYF.

This chain connects TRBV27 to TRBJ2-1; unclear D gene. The V end was cut by 0 bases, the J end by 0 bases, with 6 bases between. Germline lookup yields CDR1 MNHEY and CDR2 SMNVEV (reference sequence). CDR3 length equals 15 residues. DNA of the CDR3: TGTGCCAGCAGTTTATCCTCAAGCTCCTACAATGAGCAGTTCTTC. It translates to CASSLSSSSYNEQFF.

In its sample, this clonotype was seen many times. This rearrangement joins TRBV28 to TRBJ2-7; tentative D call: TRBD1 (6 bases). The V and J ends lost 2 bases and 7 bases respectively, with 12 bases between them. Germline loops: CDR1 MDHEN, CDR2 SYDVKM. The CDR3 is 13 amino acids. The CDR3 is CASSLDRLVEQYF. The CDR3, as DNA: TGTGCCAGCAGTTTAGACAGGCTGGTAGAGCAGTACTTC.

This clonotype was seen many times. V and J are TRBV7-9 and TRBJ2-7; D possibly matches TRBD1 or TRBD2 (5 bases each). In germline, CDR1 is SEHNR, CDR2 FQNEAQ (reference sequence). This CDR3 is built from 14 residues. V was cut by 3 bases and J by 4 bases, with 13 bases left in between. The CDR3 loop reads CASSLPGPPYEQYF. CDR3 DNA: TGTGCCAGCAGCTTGCCGGGACCCCCGTACGAGCAGTACTTC.

Details on this clonotype: A read error is possible here, since a much larger clone lies one base away. The V gene is TRBV4-3, the J gene TRBJ1-4; 10 bases are a match to TRBD1. Germline V gives CDR1 LGHNA, CDR2 YSLEER. The CDR3 runs to 15 residues. CDR3 bases: TGCGCCAGCAGCCGCGGGGACAGGGGAGGTGAAAAACGGTTTTTT. Its protein product is CASSRGDRGGEKRFF.

There are a few counts of this clonotype. The chain carries TRBV19 and TRBJ2-2; a possible D gene is TRBD2 (7 bases). Germline V lookup: CDR1 LNHDA, CDR2 SQIVND (reference sequence). Trimming took 0 bases from V and 7 from J, leaving 15 bases between them. The CDR3 covers 16 residues. The CDR3 protein is CASSIEGGRGIGELFF. CDR3 nucleotides: TGTGCCAGTAGTATAGAGGGGGGGCGTGGTATCGGGGAGCTGTTTTTT.

With respect to this clonotype: This may stem from a read error, because a much larger clone lies one nucleotide away. The CDR3 is CASSAEDSYYEETQYF. CDR3 nucleotides: TGTGCCAGCAGCGCAGAGGACAGCTATTATGAAGAGACCCAGTACTTC. V usage is TRBV9 and J usage is TRBJ2-5; D is possibly TRBD1 (6 bases). The CDR3 length is 16 residues. V shed 3 bases and J shed 3 bases, with 18 bases lying between them. CDR1 is SGDLS and CDR2 is YYNGEE in the germline V gene.

Note on this clonotype: A much larger clonotype is one base distant, so this may be a read error. The chain employs TRBV13 and TRBJ2-3; TRBD1 matches 7 bases. The CDR3 runs 13 residues. V lost 10 bases to trimming and J lost 2 bases; unmatched junction nucleotides: 6. Germline loops: CDR1 PRHDT, CDR2 FYEKMQ (reference sequence). CDR3 in DNA: TGTGCCATCCCGGGACAGACCACAGATACGCAGTATTTT. Its translation: CAIPGQTTDTQYF.

This clonotype showed up many times. V usage is TRBV6-5 and J usage is TRBJ1-5, with D tentatively TRBD1 (6 bases). The V gene lost 4 bases and the J gene lost 1 base, with 8 bases spanning the gap. This CDR3 is 14 amino acids long. CDR1 and CDR2 from the germline V gene are MNHEY and SVGAGI. The CDR3 region has the DNA TGTGCCAGCAGTTCCGGACAGAGCAATCAGCCCCAGCATTTT. Amino acids: CASSSGQSNQPQHF.

This clonotype was detected only once. A much larger clonotype is one base distant, so this may be a read error. The chain links TRBV2 to TRBJ2-7, with D possibly being TRBD2 (5 bases). This CDR3 has 14 amino acids. Per the germline V gene, CDR1 is SNHLY and CDR2 is FYNNEI. DNA for the CDR3: TGTGCCGGCAGTGGTGGGAGTTCGGTCTACGAGCAGTACTTC. This sequence encodes CAGSGGSSVYEQYF.

The count of this clonotype is one. This may be a read error: a much more frequent sequence differs by one nucleotide. The chain has TRBV9 and TRBJ1-5; D might be TRBD1 (6 bases). This CDR3 has 16 amino acids. Per germline, CDR1 SGDLS and CDR2 YYNGEE. CDR3 sequence reads: CANSVGPSKGGQPQHF. In DNA form, the CDR3 reads TGTGCCAACAGCGTAGGACCGAGTAAAGGGGGTCAGCCCCAGCATTTT.

This clonotype has a count of ten or more. This chain links TRBV7-2 with TRBJ2-7; possibly TRBD2 for D (6 bases). The CDR3 is made up of 17 amino acids. Germline CDR1 is SGHTA and CDR2 is FQGNSA. Trimming pared 6 bases from V and 0 bases from J, leaving 21 bases between. CDR3 loop: CASSSEGRSIFSYEQYF. DNA of the CDR3: TGTGCCAGCAGTTCGGAGGGGCGCAGTATATTCTCCTACGAGCAGTACTTC.